This entry features one T cell receptor beta chain sequence. No antigen is known for it. This sample is part of a study of T cell responses to AZD1222 COVID-19 vaccine. Notes on the study in general: Clonal diversity may have been underestimated, and the donors were mostly white British, with more females than males.

Assay: immunoSEQ multiplex PCR; the TCRdb copy retains only in-frame clones and omits some. The sample has roughly 120,000 clones, roughly 90% seen once. The CDR3 is 18 residues long. Losses at the gene ends were 4 bases for V and 2 bases for J; bases not matched to a gene: 15. From germline, CDR1 is MDHEN and CDR2 SYDVKM. The sample in question was peripheral blood, obtained on day 0 of AZD1222 vaccination. This chain uses TRBV28 with TRBJ2-7, with TRBD2 matching over 9 bases. This TCR came from an adult in good health. The CDR3 DNA follows: TGTGCCAGCAGTTCGATCCCAGCACTAGCGGGCCTTCCCTACGAGCAGTACTTC. This translates into CASSSIPALAGLPYEQYF.